Following are 15 T cell receptor beta chains from one sample sequenced in a study of blood T cell repertoires in COVID-19 (dated by TCRdb to between 2020 and 2021). Libraries were made using the immunoSEQ multiplex PCR assay. The table was pulled from immuneACCESS by TCRdb, which kept in-frame rearrangements only. Such tables lose some clones; where checked, under half of the loss comes from unresolved V genes, and the rest has no known cause. The sample table lists 25,000 to 35,000 clones, over 75% of them with a count of one. The top ten clones comprise around a sixth of the sample. Sequenced: peripheral blood. Every receptor here comes from a man in his sixties or seventies with active COVID-19.

The chain employs TRBV11-2 and TRBJ1-2, with D perhaps TRBD1 (5 bases). V was trimmed by 6 bases and J by 7 bases, leaving 15 bases between them. Germline V lookup: CDR1 SGHAT, CDR2 FQNNGV. The CDR3 totals 13 residues. Here the CDR3 reads CASRYDSPGGYTF. CDR3 nucleotide sequence: TGTGCCAGCAGATACGACAGTCCCGGTGGCTACACCTTC.

The chain recombines TRBV4-3 with TRBJ2-5; D gene ambiguous. CDR3 size: 14 residues. CDR1 is LGHNA and CDR2 is YSLEER in the germline V gene. The V end lost 0 bases, the J end lost 4 bases, and 9 bases lay between the germline ends. CDR3 amino acids: CASSQDPGSETQYF. The CDR3 bases are TGCGCCAGCAGCCAAGATCCCGGGTCAGAGACCCAGTACTTC.

The CDR3 DNA follows: TGTGCCAGCAGCCCGGGACAGGGGCTGGGCGGGGAGCTGTTTTTT. It encodes CASSPGQGLGGELFF. The genes are TRBV3-1 (or the pseudogene TRBV3-2) and TRBJ2-2, with 10 bases fitting TRBD1. Germline CDR1 LGHDT, CDR2 YNNKEL (reference sequence). The CDR3 has 15 amino acids. With 4 bases clipped from V and 7 bases from J, the junction kept 6 bases outside the gene matches.

The chain joins TRBV5-1 to TRBJ2-2; TRBD2 is a possible D gene (6 bases). The germline V gene has CDR1 SGHRS and CDR2 YFSETQ. The CDR3 spans 16 residues. V gave up 3 bases and J gave up 6 bases, with 18 bases separating them. The CDR3 DNA reads TGCGCCAGCAGCTGGGAAAGACTAGAGTTGGCCGGGGAGCTGTTTTTT. Translated: CASSWERLELAGELFF.

The V call is TRBV29-1, the J call TRBJ1-2, with 7 bases matching TRBD1. Germline CDR1 reads SQVTM; CDR2 reads ANQGSEA. This CDR3 comprises 14 residues. The V segment lost 4 bases and the J segment 4 bases; nucleotides outside the gene matches: 9. Here the CDR3 reads CSVAMGQTGYGYTF. The CDR3 DNA reads TGCAGCGTTGCCATGGGACAGACTGGCTATGGCTACACCTTC.

The V gene is TRBV28, the J gene TRBJ2-1, with 9 bases matching TRBD1. V lost 6 bases to trimming and J lost 6 bases; unmatched junction nucleotides: 3. Germline values: CDR1 MDHEN, CDR2 SYDVKM. This CDR3 spans 13 amino acids. The CDR3: CASRGTGRNEQFF. The CDR3 region has the DNA TGTGCCAGCAGGGGGACAGGGCGCAATGAGCAGTTCTTC.

The CDR3 here is CASSLRDSNYGYTF. The CDR3 nucleotides read TGTGCCAGCAGTCTCAGGGATTCTAACTATGGCTACACCTTC. This chain links TRBV5-6 with TRBJ1-2; D perhaps matches TRBD1 (5 bases). Per the germline V gene, CDR1 is SGHDT and CDR2 is YYEEEE. The CDR3 extends over 14 amino acids. V was shortened by 5 bases and J by 0 bases, with 11 bases between the two germline ends.

The chain links TRBV7-2 to TRBJ1-6, with D uncertain. V lost 4 bases and J 7 bases, leaving 17 bases between the germline ends. Per the germline V gene, CDR1 is SGHTA and CDR2 is FQGNSA. The length of the CDR3 is 16 residues. The CDR3 DNA is TGTGCCAGCAGCTCCCGAGGCGAGGGTAGCAATTCACCCCTCCACTTT. It yields the protein CASSSRGEGSNSPLHF.

This chain connects TRBV6-1 to TRBJ2-2; D may be TRBD1 (6 bases). This CDR3 is built from 12 residues. V shed 6 bases and J shed 7 bases, with 9 bases lying between them. Germline loops: CDR1 MNHNS, CDR2 SASEGT. CDR3 DNA: TGTGCCAGCAGCTCAGGGGTCGGGGAGCTGTTTTTT. Amino acids: CASSSGVGELFF.

The chain has TRBV2 and TRBJ2-7, with 8 bases that match TRBD1. With V trimmed by 3 bases and J by 3 bases, 4 bases remained unmatched. Germline values: CDR1 SNHLY, CDR2 FYNNEI. This CDR3 spans 14 amino acids. CDR3 residues: CASSDAGGVYEQYF. CDR3 nucleotides: TGTGCCAGCAGTGACGCAGGGGGCGTCTACGAGCAGTACTTC.

This rearrangement joins TRBV19 to TRBJ2-7; D possibly corresponds to TRBD1 (6 bases). V was cut by 4 bases and J by 0 bases, with 10 bases left in between. The germline gives CDR1 LNHDA, CDR2 SQIVND (reference sequence). The CDR3 spans 14 residues. In nucleotides, the CDR3 is TGTGCCAGTAGTAAGAGGACAGACTCCTACGAGCAGTACTTC. Encoded protein: CASSKRTDSYEQYF.

The chain links TRBV28 to TRBJ2-7; 8 bases line up with TRBD2. CDR3 length equals 16 residues. Per the germline V gene, CDR1 is MDHEN and CDR2 is SYDVKM. J lost 2 bases, V lost 6 bases, and 12 bases had no gene match. The DNA for the CDR3 is TGTGCCAGCAGCCCCCCTCGGGGGGGCCTTACCTACGAGCAGTACTTC. This translates into CASSPPRGGLTYEQYF.

CDR3 loop: CAWSVGGRGYGYTF. CDR3 sequence (DNA): TGTGCCTGGAGTGTGGGGGGGCGCGGCTATGGCTACACCTTC. The chain is built from TRBV30 and TRBJ1-2; perhaps TRBD1 as D (6 bases). Germline V CDR1 and CDR2: GTSNPN, SVGIG (reference sequence). Deletions cut 0 bases from V and 4 bases from J, with 12 bases between. The CDR3 is 14 amino acids.

This clone turned up a few times. V and J are TRBV7-9 and TRBJ1-6, with TRBD1 matching over 9 bases. Looked up from germline, CDR1 is SEHNR and CDR2 is FQNEAQ (reference sequence). The CDR3 is 16 amino acids. V lost 4 bases to trimming and J lost 8 bases; unmatched junction nucleotides: 9. The CDR3 is CASSSTLQGAYSPLHF. CDR3 in DNA: TGTGCCAGCAGCTCAACCCTACAGGGGGCATATTCACCCCTCCACTTT. Looking up the rest from reference TRBV7-9 and TRBJ1-6 gives the full variable domain: DTGVSQNPRHKITKRGQNVTFRCDPISEHNRLYWYRQTLGQGPEFLTYFQNEAQLEKSRLLSDRFSAERPKGSFSTLEIQRTEQGDSAMYLCASSSTLQGAYSPLHFGNGTRLTVT.

This chain joins TRBV4-1 and TRBJ2-3, with 7 bases that match TRBD2. V shed 0 bases, J shed 2 bases, and the junction held 11 bases outside the gene matches. Germline V gives CDR1 MGHRA, CDR2 YSYEKL. The CDR3 is made up of 18 amino acids. CDR3 region: CASSQDPFPGGSTDTQYF. The DNA for the CDR3 is TGCGCCAGCAGCCAAGACCCCTTTCCGGGGGGTTCCACAGATACGCAGTATTTT.